This T cell receptor (beta chain) derives from a study of CD8 T cells in Susac syndrome. Study context: Patients with Susac syndrome were therapy-naive, taking corticosteroids, with some also receiving intravenous immunoglobulin, or taking intravenous immunoglobulin alone at the time their blood was drawn.

The V segment lost 0 bases and the J segment 5 bases; nucleotides outside the gene matches: 4. Germline loops: CDR1 MNHEY, CDR2 SVGEGT. The CDR3 is 15 amino acids. With random hexamers, roughly 0.45 to 1 ug RNA was reverse transcribed. Amplification of TCR beta CDR3 by immunoSEQ multiplex PCR spanned 54 Vbeta and 13 Jbeta. TCRdb passed the immunoSEQ multiplex PCR reads through MiXCR, listing each CDR3 protein once. The sample has fewer than 90,000 distinct CDR3 sequences; approximately 93% are singletons. The chain links TRBV6-2 or TRBV6-3 to TRBJ2-5; 9 bases are a match to TRBD2. This sequence was found in a human donor with Susac syndrome. The sequenced material came from CD8+ T cells from PBMCs. CDR3 loop: CASSYSAGGGETQYF. The CDR3 nucleotides are TGTGCCAGCAGTTACTCCGCGGGAGGGGGGGAGACCCAGTACTTC.